One TCR beta chain is described in this entry. The target antigen is unknown. Germline values: CDR1 DFQATT, CDR2 SNEGSKA (reference sequence). The CDR3 is made up of 16 amino acids. V shed 3 bases and J 8 bases; nucleotides not matched to a gene: 13. The sequenced patients had an expansion of CD8+CD57+ cells seen by flow cytometry. Among the patients, all had severe acquired aplastic anemia. This sample was included in a study of CD8+CD57+ T cells in acquired aplastic anemia. About the study: Sorted CD4+ plus CD8+ cells gave DNA averaging roughly 2.9 ug. Study conclusions and caveats: Researchers report that twenty-nine CD8+ CDR3 sequences appeared in both patients and controls.

TCR beta VDJ and CDR3 were profiled, and genomic DNA was the template. A single record per CDR3 protein comes from TCRdb applying MiXCR to the reads. The table lists some 200,000 distinct CDR3 sequences, more than 55% of them singletons. Sequenced material: sorted CD4+, CD8+, or CD8+CD57+ T cells (not recorded which) from PBMCs. The chain recombines TRBV20-1 with TRBJ2-1, with 10 nucleotides matching TRBD2. The sequence was obtained from a human donor with aplastic anemia. The CDR3 coding sequence is TGCAGTGCTAGTGAACCGGGACTAGCGTATATAGATGAGCAGTTCTTC. This codes for CSASEPGLAYIDEQFF.